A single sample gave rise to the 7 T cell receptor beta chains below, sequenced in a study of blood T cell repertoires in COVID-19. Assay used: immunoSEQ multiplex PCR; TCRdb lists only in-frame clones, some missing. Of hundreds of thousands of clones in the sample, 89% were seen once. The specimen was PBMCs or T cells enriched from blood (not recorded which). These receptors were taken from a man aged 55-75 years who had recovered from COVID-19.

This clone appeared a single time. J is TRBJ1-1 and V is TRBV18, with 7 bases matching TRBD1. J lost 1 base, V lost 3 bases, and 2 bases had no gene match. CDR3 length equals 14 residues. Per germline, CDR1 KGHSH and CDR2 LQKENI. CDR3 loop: CASSPRTGNTEAFF. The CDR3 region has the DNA TGTGCCAGCTCACCCCGGACAGGGAACACTGAAGCTTTCTTT.

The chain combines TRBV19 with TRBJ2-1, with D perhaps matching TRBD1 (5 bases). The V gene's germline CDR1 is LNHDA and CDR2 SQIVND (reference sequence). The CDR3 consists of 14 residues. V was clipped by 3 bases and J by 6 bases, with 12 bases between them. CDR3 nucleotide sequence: TGTGCCAGTAGTATGGGGCCCCCTACCAATGAGCAGTTCTTC. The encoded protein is CASSMGPPTNEQFF.

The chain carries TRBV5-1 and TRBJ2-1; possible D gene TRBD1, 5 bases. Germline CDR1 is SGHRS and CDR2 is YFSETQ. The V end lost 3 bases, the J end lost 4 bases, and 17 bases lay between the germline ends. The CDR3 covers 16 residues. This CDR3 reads CASSWGRGAAYNEQFF. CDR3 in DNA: TGCGCCAGCAGCTGGGGTAGGGGCGCCGCGTACAATGAGCAGTTCTTC.

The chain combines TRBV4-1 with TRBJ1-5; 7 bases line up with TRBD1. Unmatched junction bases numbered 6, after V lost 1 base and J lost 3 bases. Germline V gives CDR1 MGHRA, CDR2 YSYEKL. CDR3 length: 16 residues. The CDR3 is CASSQGRTGDNQPQHF. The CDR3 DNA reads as TGCGCCAGCAGCCAAGGAAGGACAGGAGACAATCAGCCCCAGCATTTT.

This CDR3 is CASRDTGGLGYTF. As DNA, the CDR3 is TGTGCCAGCAGAGATACAGGGGGCCTGGGCTACACCTTC. The chain joins TRBV6-5 to TRBJ1-2; TRBD1 matches 9 bases. This CDR3 contains 13 residues. The V segment lost 6 bases and the J segment 8 bases; nucleotides outside the gene matches: 7. Looked up from germline, CDR1 is MNHEY and CDR2 is SVGAGI.

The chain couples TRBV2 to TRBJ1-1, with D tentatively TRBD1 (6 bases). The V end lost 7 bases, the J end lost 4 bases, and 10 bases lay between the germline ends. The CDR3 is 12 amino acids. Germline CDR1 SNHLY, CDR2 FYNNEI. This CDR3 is CASKTGTTEAFF. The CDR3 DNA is TGTGCCAGCAAAACAGGGACCACTGAAGCTTTCTTT.

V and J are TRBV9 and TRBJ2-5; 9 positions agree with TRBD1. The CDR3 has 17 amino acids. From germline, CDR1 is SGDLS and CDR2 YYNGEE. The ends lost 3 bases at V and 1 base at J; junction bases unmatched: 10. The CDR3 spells CASSATGGLPAQETQYF. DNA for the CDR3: TGTGCCAGCAGCGCTACAGGGGGCCTCCCCGCCCAAGAGACCCAGTACTTC. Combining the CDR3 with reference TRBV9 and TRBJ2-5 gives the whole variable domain DSGVTQTPKHLITATGQRVTLRCSPRSGDLSVYWYQQSLDQGLQFLIQYYNGEERAKGNILERFSAQQFPDLHSELNLSSLELGDSALYFCASSATGGLPAQETQYFGPGTRLLVL.